The 21 T cell receptor beta chains reported below all come from one sample, sequenced in a study of blood T cell repertoires in COVID-19. Assay: immunoSEQ multiplex PCR; the TCRdb copy retains only in-frame clones and omits some. Here the sample spans about 360,000 clones, more than 75% being singletons. Sample: peripheral blood. The receptor set was obtained from a human donor in a cohort sampled during active COVID-19.

Comment on this clone: The sample carries other DNA sequences with the same CDR3. The chain recombines TRBV2 with TRBJ2-5; D gene uncertain. Between the trimmed V and J ends, which lost 7 bases and 2 bases, there was a span of 11 bases. The CDR3 is 13 amino acids. Germline lookup yields CDR1 SNHLY and CDR2 FYNNEI. CDR3 sequence reads: CASTVSRQETQYF. The CDR3 nucleotides read TGTGCCAGCACGGTCTCGCGGCAAGAGACCCAGTACTTC.

Comments on this clone: The sample contains more than one DNA sequence encoding this CDR3. The chain joins TRBV5-1 to TRBJ1-5, with 7 nucleotides matching TRBD1. Germline V CDR1 and CDR2: SGHRS, YFSETQ. After removal of 0 bases from V and 5 bases from J, the junction contained 2 bases not matched to a gene. The CDR3 covers 14 residues. The chain's CDR3 is CASSLGQGDQPQHF. The CDR3 DNA reads as TGCGCCAGCAGCTTGGGACAGGGTGATCAGCCCCAGCATTTT.

The chain has TRBV19 and TRBJ1-4; perhaps TRBD1 as D (5 bases). CDR3 size: 15 residues. V dropped 5 bases and J dropped 5 bases, with 15 bases sitting between them. CDR1 is LNHDA and CDR2 is SQIVND in the germline V gene (reference sequence). CDR3 DNA: TGTGCCAGTAGTCCCCAAACGGGGGAGAATGAAAAACTGTTTTTT. Its translation: CASSPQTGENEKLFF.

The chain carries TRBV7-2 and TRBJ2-3; possible D gene TRBD2, 6 bases. V gave up 5 bases and J gave up 5 bases, with 14 bases separating them. CDR1 is SGHTA and CDR2 is FQGNSA in the germline V gene. The CDR3 sequence is 14 residues long. This CDR3 reads CASSPLRGEDTQYF. Written as DNA, the CDR3 is TGTGCCAGCAGCCCACTGCGGGGCGAAGATACGCAGTATTTT.

The rearrangement joins TRBV28 to TRBJ1-1; D ambiguous. Germline CDR1 is MDHEN and CDR2 is SYDVKM. V was trimmed by 2 bases and J by 4 bases, leaving 20 bases between them. This CDR3 is built from 17 residues. The CDR3 loop reads CASSLGDRGLGGTEAFF. CDR3 nucleotides: TGTGCCAGCAGTTTAGGCGACCGGGGTTTAGGCGGCACTGAAGCTTTCTTT.

V gene TRBV9 combines with J gene TRBJ2-7, with a possible D match to TRBD1 (6 bases). CDR1 SGDLS and CDR2 YYNGEE come from the germline V gene. The length of the CDR3 is 14 residues. V was trimmed by 3 bases and J by 4 bases, leaving 14 bases between them. The CDR3 region is CASSGGSQGYEQYF. CDR3 sequence (DNA): TGTGCCAGCAGCGGGGGGAGTCAGGGGTACGAGCAGTACTTC.

The chain joins TRBV3-1 (or the pseudogene TRBV3-2) to TRBJ2-1, with D possibly matching TRBD1 (6 bases). Per the germline V gene, CDR1 is LGHDT and CDR2 is YNNKEL (reference sequence). Trimming left V 3 bases short and J 4 bases short, with 13 bases between. The CDR3 covers 15 residues. The CDR3 loop reads CASSQGQALYNEQFF. The CDR3 DNA follows: TGTGCCAGCAGCCAGGGACAAGCTCTATACAATGAGCAGTTCTTC.

CDR3 protein: CASSQPGLAGGLNYNEQFF. In DNA form, the CDR3 reads TGCGCCAGCAGCCAGCCGGGACTAGCGGGAGGGCTCAACTACAATGAGCAGTTCTTC. The gene calls are TRBV4-1 and TRBJ2-1, with TRBD2 identical over 16 bases. Trimming took 3 bases from V and 3 from J; bases not matched to a gene: 8. The germline gives CDR1 MGHRA, CDR2 YSYEKL. The CDR3 has 19 residues.

V gene TRBV5-1 combines with J gene TRBJ2-1; 8 nucleotides match TRBD2. From germline, CDR1 is SGHRS and CDR2 YFSETQ. The CDR3 runs to 14 residues. The J segment lost 9 bases and the V segment lost 10 bases, leaving 15 bases of the junction unmatched. The CDR3 DNA is TGCGCCTCAACCCATTTCGGGGGGGCAAGTGAGCAGTTCTTC. Its translation: CASTHFGGASEQFF.

A single count supports this clone. The rearrangement joins TRBV19 to TRBJ1-1; 8 bases match TRBD1. After removal of 10 bases from V and 1 base from J, the junction contained 17 bases not matched to a gene. This CDR3 is 17 amino acids long. CDR1 and CDR2 from the germline V gene are LNHDA and SQIVND (reference sequence). Here the CDR3 reads CATKSLLQGAENTEAFF. The CDR3 region has the DNA TGTGCCACCAAGAGCCTACTGCAGGGGGCCGAGAACACTGAAGCTTTCTTT. Full variable domain (rest looked up from reference TRBV19 and TRBJ1-1): DGGITQSPKYLFRKEGQNVTLSCEQNLNHDAMYWYRQDPGQGLRLIYYSQIVNDFQKGDIAEGYSVSREKKESFPLTVTSAQKNPTAFYLCATKSLLQGAENTEAFFGQGTRLTVV.

The chain carries TRBV28 and TRBJ1-1; D unresolved. Germline CDR1 reads MDHEN; CDR2 reads SYDVKM. Trimming took 6 bases from V and 10 from J, leaving 21 bases between them. The CDR3 is made up of 14 amino acids. CDR3 nucleotides: TGTGCCAGCAGCGTTGAGAGAACTTCTATGAGAGCTTTCTTT. Amino acid sequence: CASSVERTSMRAFF.

The chain carries TRBV5-5 and TRBJ2-7; TRBD1 aligns across 8 bases. Unmatched junction bases numbered 2, after V lost 3 bases and J lost 6 bases. The CDR3 has 12 amino acids. Germline CDR1 and CDR2: SGHKS and YYEKEE (reference sequence). The CDR3 is CASSSTGGEQYF. Written as DNA, the CDR3 is TGTGCCAGCAGCTCCACAGGGGGCGAGCAGTACTTC.

The rearrangement links TRBV28 to TRBJ2-6, with D tentatively TRBD1 (5 bases). Trimming took off 5 bases at V and 0 bases at J, with 11 bases between the two ends. Per the germline V gene, CDR1 is MDHEN and CDR2 is SYDVKM. The CDR3 totals 16 residues. DNA of the CDR3: TGTGCCAGCAGTGTTAGGGGCGGCTCTGGGGCCAACGTCCTGACTTTC. It codes for CASSVRGGSGANVLTF.

The rearrangement uses TRBV29-1 and TRBJ2-3; 7 bases match TRBD2. The CDR3 runs to 14 residues. Germline values: CDR1 SQVTM, CDR2 ANQGSEA. The J segment lost 1 base and the V segment lost 4 bases, leaving 5 bases of the junction unmatched. The chain's CDR3 is CSVGVSGGTDTQYF. The DNA of the CDR3 is TGCAGCGTTGGGGTCAGCGGGGGCACAGATACGCAGTATTTT.

The table lists this clone with a count of one. The rearrangement uses TRBV7-2 and TRBJ2-3, with D maybe TRBD1 (5 bases). The CDR3 has 15 amino acids. Germline V lookup: CDR1 SGHTA, CDR2 FQGNSA. Trimming cost V 3 bases and J 1 base, with 11 bases left between them. The CDR3 sequence is CASSFDRHRTDTQYF. CDR3 DNA: TGTGCCAGCAGCTTTGACAGACACCGCACAGATACGCAGTATTTT.

This clone has ten or more counts. This chain links TRBV6-1 with TRBJ2-7; the match to TRBD1 covers 8 bases. This CDR3 comprises 16 residues. Per germline, CDR1 MNHNS and CDR2 SASEGT. V lost 2 bases and J lost 5; bases outside the gene matches: 11. Here the CDR3 DNA reads TGTGCCAGCAGTGAACCGGGACGGGACAGGTTAGACGAGCAGTACTTC. Its protein is CASSEPGRDRLDEQYF.

This chain links TRBV5-1 with TRBJ1-2; D unclear. Trimming took 0 bases from V and 4 from J, leaving 10 bases between them. The germline V gene has CDR1 SGHRS and CDR2 YFSETQ. This CDR3 spans 14 amino acids. CDR3 nucleotides: TGCGCCAGCAGCTTGGATGAGGGTCTCTATGGCTACACCTTC. Its protein product is CASSLDEGLYGYTF.

The V call is TRBV16, the J call TRBJ2-3, with D perhaps TRBD2 (5 bases). CDR1 and CDR2 from the germline V gene are KGHSY and FQNENV. Trimming stripped 4 bases from V and 4 bases from J, with 12 bases between. This CDR3 is 14 amino acids long. CDR3 bases: TGTGCCAGCAGCCTACTGGCGGAGGCAGATACGCAGTATTTT. Its translation is CASSLLAEADTQYF. The entire variable domain, with the rest obtained from reference TRBV16 and TRBJ2-3, is as follows: GEEVAQTPKHLVRGEGQKAKLYCAPIKGHSYVFWYQQVLKNEFKFLISFQNENVFDETGMPKERFSAKCLPNSPCSLEIQATKLEDSAVYFCASSLLAEADTQYFGPGTRLTVL.

The J gene is TRBJ2-1, the V gene TRBV5-1; TRBD1 matches 10 bases. Trimming at V came to 4 bases and at J to 2 bases, leaving 6 bases not matched to a gene. Germline V gives CDR1 SGHRS, CDR2 YFSETQ. There are 16 residues in the CDR3. CDR3 protein: CASSPPGQGAYNEQFF. CDR3 DNA: TGCGCCAGCAGCCCGCCCGGACAGGGGGCCTACAATGAGCAGTTCTTC.

The CDR3 reads CASSLSGQGAGNTIYF. The CDR3 DNA reads as TGTGCCAGCAGCTTAAGCGGACAGGGGGCCGGAAACACCATATATTTT. The rearrangement uses TRBV7-2 and TRBJ1-3; 11 bases match TRBD1. V shed 2 bases, J shed 4 bases, and the junction held 4 bases outside the gene matches. The CDR3 runs to 16 residues. The germline gives CDR1 SGHTA, CDR2 FQGNSA.

The chain combines TRBV30 with TRBJ1-2, with TRBD1 matching over 10 bases. CDR3 size: 14 residues. Germline CDR1 GTSNPN, CDR2 SVGIG (reference sequence). V trimming: 1 base; J trimming: 5 bases; junction bases outside the gene matches: 4. This CDR3 reads CAWSGGQGDYGYTF. DNA of the CDR3: TGTGCCTGGAGTGGCGGACAGGGGGATTATGGCTACACCTTC.